The rows below give T cell receptor beta chains drawn from one sample of a study of T cell responses to AZD1222 COVID-19 vaccine. This table comes from immunoSEQ multiplex PCR, and its TCRdb copy is limited to in-frame clones, with some not included. The sample contains about 150,000 clones, 70% to 90% of which appear only once. The input for sequencing was peripheral blood, taken on day 0 of AZD1222 vaccination. The source is an adult in good health. Each CDR3 is given with its conserved first and last residue. The D gene is left open where the match is weak. The size field is filled for only some rows; it gives once, few, many or a size class.

clone size | J gene | D gene | V gene | CDR3 DNA | CDR3 protein
NA | TRBJ1-2 | NA | TRBV2 | TGTGCCAGCAGTGAAGTTAGGGCAGCTGCTCTTTTCGGCTACACCTTC | CASSEVRAAALFGYTF
NA | TRBJ2-1 | TRBD1 | TRBV11-2 | TGTGCCAGCAGCCCCGGGACAGGGTCGTACAATGAGCAGTTCTTC | CASSPGTGSYNEQFF
NA | TRBJ2-7 | NA | TRBV18 | TGTGCCAGCTCTCTCCAAGGGGGTTCCTTCGACGAGCAGTACTTC | CASSLQGGSFDEQYF
NA | TRBJ1-4 | NA | TRBV28 | TGTGCCAGCAGTTCAGCGCCAGCGGCAGGGAGTGAAAAACTGTTTTTT | CASSSAPAAGSEKLFF
NA | TRBJ2-7 | NA | TRBV12-3/TRBV12-4 | TGTGCCAGCAGTCTACCCCCTAGTTCCCGGTACTTC | CASSLPPSSRYF
NA | TRBJ2-1 | TRBD2 | TRBV10-3 | TGTGCCACCCTAGCGGGAGGGTCTATCGGAGAGCAGTTCTTC | CATLAGGSIGEQFF
NA | TRBJ1-6 | NA | TRBV6-1 | TGTGCCAGCAGTGAAGCATTACCTTCACCCCTCCACTTT | CASSEALPSPLHF
NA | TRBJ1-4 | TRBD1 | TRBV28 | TGTGCCAGCAGTAAAGGGACAGAGGAAAAACTGTTTTTT | CASSKGTEEKLFF
NA | TRBJ1-3 | NA | TRBV14 | TGTGCCAGCAGCCAAGATTATGCGGGGCGAGCCCCTGGAAACACCATATATTTT | CASSQDYAGRAPGNTIYF
NA | TRBJ1-1 | NA | TRBV15 | TGTGCCACCAGGTTTAATCCGAACACTGAAGCTTTCTTT | CATRFNPNTEAFF
NA | TRBJ1-5 | NA | TRBV14 | TGTGCCAGCTGGCCGGGGGAGGAACAGCCCCAGCATTTT | CASWPGEEQPQHF
NA | TRBJ2-2 | NA | TRBV5-1 | TGCGCCAGCAGCAATATACGAGGATCGAACACCGGGGAGCTGTTTTTT | CASSNIRGSNTGELFF
few | TRBJ2-7 | TRBD2 | TRBV14 | TGTGCCAGCAGCCAAGAACTAGCGGGAGGGCGGGAGCAGTACTTC | CASSQELAGGREQYF
NA | TRBJ1-1 | NA | TRBV28 | TGTGCCAGCACTGTTGCTAGGGACACTGAAGCTTTCTTT | CASTVARDTEAFF
few | TRBJ2-2 | NA | TRBV19 | TGTGCCAGTAGTATCCTCGGCAGGACCGGGGAGCTGTTTTTT | CASSILGRTGELFF
NA | TRBJ2-7 | TRBD2 | TRBV11-2 | TGTGCCAGCAGCTTCAAGCGGGGTCCTCCGTACGAGCAGTACTTC | CASSFKRGPPYEQYF
NA | TRBJ1-1 | NA | TRBV9 | TGTGCCAGCAGCGTAGGTTTGGGCACAGTACAAGCTTTCTTT | CASSVGLGTVQAFF
NA | TRBJ2-3 | TRBD2 | TRBV10-3 | TGTGCCATCAGTGAGTCTTTAGCGGGAGAAGCAGATACGCAGTATTTT | CAISESLAGEADTQYF
NA | TRBJ2-7 | TRBD2 | TRBV7-9 | TGTGCCAGCAGCTTTTTCTCTTCTAGCGGGAAGGCCTACGAGCAGTACTTC | CASSFFSSSGKAYEQYF
NA | TRBJ2-1 | TRBD2 | TRBV11-2 | TGTGCCAGCAGCTTAGGGTTTGGCGGGAGTGGCAATGAGCAGTTCTTC | CASSLGFGGSGNEQFF
NA | TRBJ2-1 | TRBD2 | TRBV5-8 | TGTGCCAGCAGCTTGGGATCTTTAGGGACTAGCGGTAACAATGAGCAGTTCTTC | CASSLGSLGTSGNNEQFF
NA | TRBJ2-3 | NA | TRBV7-2 | TGTGCCAGCAGCTTCCCTTCGGAGACGCAGTATTTT | CASSFPSETQYF
NA | TRBJ2-6 | NA | TRBV11-1 | TGTGCCAGCAGCCAATTCTGGAGCGGCGGGGCCAACGTCCTGACTTTC | CASSQFWSGGANVLTF
NA | TRBJ2-7 | NA | TRBV12-5 | TGTGCTAGTGGACTAGATCACTACGAGCAGTACTTC | CASGLDHYEQYF
NA | TRBJ2-2 | TRBD2 | TRBV6-4 | TGTGCCAGCAGTGACGGGACTAGCGGGTACACCGGGGAGCTGTTTTTT | CASSDGTSGYTGELFF
NA | TRBJ1-4 | NA | TRBV4-2 | TGTGCCAGCAGCCAAGATCGGGGTGCGGCTAATGAAAAACTGTTTTTT | CASSQDRGAANEKLFF
once | TRBJ2-3 | TRBD2 | TRBV6-2/TRBV6-3 | TGTGCCAGCAGTTACTCGGGGACTAGCGGTCGCACAGATACGCAGTATTTT | CASSYSGTSGRTDTQYF
NA | TRBJ1-5 | TRBD1 | TRBV27 | TGTGCCAGCAGGGAAGGGACAGTCAATCAGCCCCAGCATTTT | CASREGTVNQPQHF
once | TRBJ2-3 | NA | TRBV2 | TGTGCCAGCAAGTCTTATCGAGAGGCAGATACGCAGTATTTT | CASKSYREADTQYF
NA | TRBJ2-3 | NA | TRBV4-1 | TGCGCCAGCAGCCAACCTCGTGGTCTCGGTGGGGTGACGACAGATACGCAGTATTTT | CASSQPRGLGGVTTDTQYF
NA | TRBJ2-1 | TRBD2 | TRBV7-3 | TGTGCCAGCAGCTCCGATAGCGGGGAGTACAATGAGCAGTTCTTC | CASSSDSGEYNEQFF
NA | TRBJ1-5 | TRBD1 | TRBV4-1 | TGCGCCAGCAGCAACGGACAGGGGAGCTATCAGCCCCAGCATTTT | CASSNGQGSYQPQHF
few | TRBJ1-2 | TRBD1 | TRBV2 | TGTGCCAGCAGGAGGACAGGGAATGGCTACACCTTC | CASRRTGNGYTF
NA | TRBJ2-2 | NA | TRBV28 | TGTGCCAGCAGTTTATTAGGTCCGTCGCGCACCGGGGAGCTGTTTTTT | CASSLLGPSRTGELFF
NA | TRBJ2-3 | NA | TRBV2 | TGTGCCAGCAGGGTTGACACAGATACGCAGTATTTT | CASRVDTDTQYF
NA | TRBJ1-2 | NA | TRBV6-5 | TGTGCCAGCATGTCGGAATTCTATGGCTACACCTTC | CASMSEFYGYTF
NA | TRBJ2-1 | TRBD2 | TRBV7-3 | TGTGCCAGCAGCTTCGGCCGGGAGGGCCTTGTGGATGAGCAGTTCTTC | CASSFGREGLVDEQFF
NA | TRBJ1-1 | TRBD1 | TRBV28 | TGTGCCAGCAGTCAGGGGGGTTTTAACACTGAAGCTTTCTTT | CASSQGGFNTEAFF
NA | TRBJ2-7 | TRBD1 | TRBV6-2/TRBV6-3 | TGTGCCAGCAGCCCCAGGATGGGACAGGGTGTCCACGAGCAGTACTTC | CASSPRMGQGVHEQYF
NA | TRBJ2-6 | NA | TRBV28 | TGTGCCAGCAGTTTTCGATCCTCGCGGTTTAGGGATTCTGGGGCCAACGTCCTGACTTTC | CASSFRSSRFRDSGANVLTF
NA | TRBJ1-3 | NA | TRBV28 | TGTGCCAGCAGTTCGATTCGACCGGGGGGGAGTGGAAACACCATATATTTT | CASSSIRPGGSGNTIYF
NA | TRBJ1-1 | TRBD1 | TRBV18 | TGTGCCAGCTCACGAGACAGGGACACTGAAGCTTTCTTT | CASSRDRDTEAFF